A single sample is the source of the 19 T cell receptor beta chains below, sequenced in a study of shared clonotypes between healthy human individuals. TCRdb keeps only in-frame clones here, not all; method: immunoSEQ multiplex PCR. The sample has around 940,000 clones; 76% are singletons. Sequencing was done on a sample of memory CD4+ T cells sorted from blood. The subset denotes: CD45RA-negative fraction. The receptors originated from a man between 18 and 29 years old in good health.

The chain couples TRBV14 to TRBJ2-6; maybe TRBD1 (6 bases). Trimming left V 1 base short and J 0 bases short, with 16 bases between. This CDR3 comprises 19 residues. Germline V gene lookup returns CDR1 SGHDN and CDR2 FVKESK. The CDR3 DNA is TGTGCCAGCAGCCAAGCACCGGGACACCTGCGCTCTGGGGCCAACGTCCTGACTTTC. Encoded protein: CASSQAPGHLRSGANVLTF.

The chain uses TRBV6-5 and TRBJ2-2; possibly TRBD2 for D (6 bases). With 6 bases removed from V and 4 bases from J, the gap between germline ends came to 9 bases. This CDR3 spans 13 amino acids. Germline V gene sequence: CDR1 MNHEY, CDR2 SVGAGI. CDR3 residues: CASSPGVTGELFF. For the CDR3, the DNA is TGTGCCAGCAGCCCGGGGGTCACCGGGGAGCTGTTTTTT.

The rearrangement joins TRBV6-5 to TRBJ2-3; no reliable D call. CDR3 length: 14 residues. Trimming took 2 bases from V and 2 from J, leaving 8 bases between them. Germline V gene lookup returns CDR1 MNHEY and CDR2 SVGAGI. The CDR3 sequence: CASSYGSATDTQYF. The CDR3, as DNA: TGTGCCAGCAGTTACGGGTCGGCCACAGATACGCAGTATTTT.

The chain couples TRBV6-5 to TRBJ2-7, with TRBD2 identical over 9 bases. There are 13 residues in the CDR3. Germline V gene sequence: CDR1 MNHEY, CDR2 SVGAGI. V lost 6 bases, J lost 11 bases, and 11 bases stayed unmatched. CDR3 loop: CASSLTSGRSEYF. The CDR3 DNA reads as TGTGCCAGCAGCCTCACTAGCGGGCGGTCGGAGTACTTC.

This rearrangement joins TRBV11-2 to TRBJ2-3; TRBD2 is a possible D gene (5 bases). With 2 bases removed from V and 2 bases from J, the gap between germline ends came to 11 bases. CDR3 length equals 15 residues. Germline V gene lookup returns CDR1 SGHAT and CDR2 FQNNGV. CDR3 DNA sequence: TGTGCCAGCAGCTTAAGGAACCTAGCCACAGATACGCAGTATTTT. Translation: CASSLRNLATDTQYF.

The chain employs TRBV5-5 and TRBJ2-3, with 10 bases that match TRBD2. There are 15 residues in the CDR3. V trimming: 3 bases; J trimming: 1 base; junction bases outside the gene matches: 2. CDR1 and CDR2 from the germline V gene are SGHKS and YYEKEE (reference sequence). The CDR3 bases are TGTGCCAGCAGCTCCCTAGCGGGGGGCACAGATACGCAGTATTTT. This sequence encodes CASSSLAGGTDTQYF.

V and J are TRBV5-1 and TRBJ2-7, with D maybe TRBD1 (6 bases). V dropped 4 bases and J dropped 6 bases, with 17 bases sitting between them. This CDR3 has 14 amino acids. CDR1 and CDR2 (germline): SGHRS, YFSETQ. The CDR3 loop reads CASSRQGGAIEQYF. The DNA for the CDR3 is TGCGCCAGCAGCAGGCAAGGGGGAGCGATCGAGCAGTACTTC.

The chain is built from TRBV11-2 and TRBJ1-1, with D perhaps matching TRBD1 (5 bases). Germline CDR1 and CDR2: SGHAT and FQNNGV. There are 14 residues in the CDR3. V shed 5 bases and J shed 1 base, with 11 bases lying between them. CDR3 in DNA: TGTGCCAGCAGCGCGCAGGGACCGAACACTGAAGCTTTCTTT. It codes for CASSAQGPNTEAFF.

Here the CDR3 DNA reads TGTGCCAGCAGCGACGCAGGGTACAATCAGCCCCAGCATTTT. It encodes CASSDAGYNQPQHF. The chain has TRBV6-6 and TRBJ1-5; D might be TRBD1 (5 bases). Germline V gene lookup returns CDR1 MNHNY and CDR2 SVGAGI (reference sequence). This CDR3 spans 14 amino acids. V lost 6 bases, J lost 3 bases, and 12 bases lay in between.

The CDR3 is CASSLTASGKNIQYF. The CDR3 DNA follows: TGCGCCAGCAGCTTAACCGCTAGCGGCAAAAACATTCAGTACTTC. This chain connects TRBV5-1 to TRBJ2-4, with TRBD2 matching over 7 bases. The germline gives CDR1 SGHRS, CDR2 YFSETQ. Trimming removed 2 bases from V and 3 bases from J; junction bases left unmatched: 5. This CDR3 has 15 residues. Drawing the rest from reference TRBV5-1 and TRBJ2-4, the complete variable domain is KAGVTQTPRYLIKTRGQQVTLSCSPISGHRSVSWYQQTPGQGLQFLFEYFSETQRNKGNFPGRFSGRQFSNSRSEMNVSTLELGDSALYLCASSLTASGKNIQYFGAGTRLSVL.

In its sample, this clone was seen a few times. This chain joins TRBV6-5 and TRBJ1-6; no clear D. Deletions cut 5 bases from V and 9 bases from J, with 11 bases between. Germline assignment: CDR1 MNHEY and CDR2 SVGAGI. The CDR3 spans 13 residues. In DNA, the CDR3 is TGTGCCAGCAGTCGGGAATCCGGTTCACCCCTCCACTTT. Translated: CASSRESGSPLHF.

The table lists this clone with a few counts. This chain links TRBV6-1 with TRBJ1-2; the D gene is possibly TRBD1 (6 bases). The CDR3 has 13 residues. Germline lookup yields CDR1 MNHNS and CDR2 SASEGT. V was trimmed by 3 bases and J by 4 bases, leaving 9 bases between them. In DNA, the CDR3 is TGTGCCAGCAGTGAGGGGGCCTTCTATGGCTACACCTTC. It yields the protein CASSEGAFYGYTF.

This chain connects TRBV7-9 to TRBJ2-3; a possible D gene is TRBD1 (5 bases). Germline V gene lookup returns CDR1 SEHNR and CDR2 FQNEAQ (reference sequence). Trimming removed 7 bases at V and 0 bases at J, with 17 bases between. The CDR3 runs 16 residues. The CDR3 region is CASTATGWASTDTQYF. In DNA, the CDR3 is TGTGCCAGCACCGCAACAGGTTGGGCAAGCACAGATACGCAGTATTTT.

This clone was recorded once. The CDR3 coding sequence is TGCGCCAGCAGCTTGGGCACAGGGGTATACGAGCAGTACTTC. This translates into CASSLGTGVYEQYF. The chain recombines TRBV5-1 with TRBJ2-7; 7 bases align to TRBD1. Germline CDR1 SGHRS, CDR2 YFSETQ. Trimming removed 0 bases from V and 4 bases from J; junction bases left unmatched: 4. CDR3 size: 14 residues.

The chain recombines TRBV5-4 with TRBJ2-4; the D is unclear. V dropped 3 bases and J dropped 2 bases, with 9 bases sitting between them. CDR1 is SGHNT and CDR2 is YYREEE in the germline V gene (reference sequence). CDR3 length: 14 residues. DNA of the CDR3: TGTGCCAGCAGCTCCCCCTCAACCAAAAACATTCAGTACTTC. This translates into CASSSPSTKNIQYF. Variable domain in full (rest from reference TRBV5-4 and TRBJ2-4): ETGVTQSPTHLIKTRGQQVTLRCSSQSGHNTVSWYQQALGQGPQFIFQYYREEENGRGNFPPRFSGLQFPNYSSELNVNALELDDSALYLCASSSPSTKNIQYFGAGTRLSVL.

This clone was counted a single time. The chain has TRBV10-3 and TRBJ2-2; no clear D. V gave up 3 bases and J gave up 6 bases, with 8 bases separating them. The CDR3 extends over 13 amino acids. CDR1 is ENHRY and CDR2 is SYGVKD in the germline V gene. The CDR3 sequence: CAISDSAAGELFF. The CDR3 coding sequence is TGTGCCATCAGTGACAGTGCAGCCGGGGAGCTGTTTTTT.

V gene TRBV5-6 combines with J gene TRBJ2-5; D perhaps matches TRBD2 (5 bases). This CDR3 is built from 15 residues. Germline V gene data show CDR1 as SGHDT and CDR2 as YYEEEE. The V and J ends lost 5 bases and 5 bases respectively, with 19 bases between them. The CDR3 loop reads CASRIEGSALETQYF. For the CDR3, the DNA is TGTGCCAGCAGGATTGAGGGATCTGCCTTGGAGACCCAGTACTTC.

This clone was seen once. This chain connects TRBV7-9 to TRBJ2-7; tentative D call: TRBD1 (6 bases). V lost 3 bases to trimming and J lost 2 bases, with 11 bases between them. CDR1 is SEHNR and CDR2 is FQNEAQ in the germline V gene (reference sequence). The CDR3 is made up of 14 amino acids. CDR3: CASSFSTGPYEQYF. The CDR3 coding sequence is TGTGCCAGCAGCTTCTCGACAGGACCCTACGAGCAGTACTTC.

The V call is TRBV5-6, the J call TRBJ2-4; D not certain. With 1 base removed from V and 6 bases from J, the gap between germline ends came to 17 bases. The CDR3 length is 16 residues. Germline loops: CDR1 SGHDT, CDR2 YYEEEE. CDR3 residues: CASSLRFVGTGNIQYF. The CDR3 bases are TGTGCCAGCAGCTTGCGGTTTGTGGGAACCGGAAACATTCAGTACTTC.